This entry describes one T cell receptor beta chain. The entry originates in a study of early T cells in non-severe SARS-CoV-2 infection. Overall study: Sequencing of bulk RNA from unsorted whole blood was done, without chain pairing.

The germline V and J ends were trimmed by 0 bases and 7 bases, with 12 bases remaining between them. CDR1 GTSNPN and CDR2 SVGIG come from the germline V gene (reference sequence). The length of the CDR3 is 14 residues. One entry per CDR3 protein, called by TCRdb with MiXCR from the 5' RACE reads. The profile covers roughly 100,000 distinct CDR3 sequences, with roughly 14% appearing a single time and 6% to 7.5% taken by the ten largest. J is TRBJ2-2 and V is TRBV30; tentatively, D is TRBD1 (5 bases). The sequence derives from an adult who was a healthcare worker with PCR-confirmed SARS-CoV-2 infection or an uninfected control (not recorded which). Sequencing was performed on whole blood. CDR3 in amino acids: CAWSVHLRGGELFF. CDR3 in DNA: TGTGCCTGGAGTGTACATCTAAGGGGCGGGGAGCTGTTTTTT.